These 22 T cell receptor beta chains came from one sample sequenced in a study of technical replicates of blood from a few donors. Sequencing used immunoSEQ multiplex PCR; TCRdb keeps in-frame clones, though not all of them. The data contain over 70,000 clones, roughly 96% of them singletons. The sequenced material came from T cells isolated from PBMCs. These receptors originate from a human donor in good health.

This rearrangement joins TRBV15 to TRBJ1-5; D unclear. The CDR3 has 15 amino acids. Trimming cost V 0 bases and J 6 bases, with 12 bases left between them. Germline lookup yields CDR1 LNHNV and CDR2 YYDKDF (reference sequence). CDR3 DNA sequence: TGTGCCACCAGCAGAGATGTTCGGGGATCTCAGCCCCAGCATTTT. Translating gives CATSRDVRGSQPQHF.

V gene TRBV2 combines with J gene TRBJ2-3; D remains ambiguous. This CDR3 contains 16 residues. The V and J ends lost 2 bases and 7 bases respectively, with 19 bases between them. The germline gives CDR1 SNHLY, CDR2 FYNNEI. The CDR3 is CASSEPVPGPLYTQYF. The CDR3 DNA is TGTGCCAGCAGTGAACCAGTCCCGGGTCCTCTTTATACGCAGTATTTT.

This chain joins TRBV7-2 and TRBJ2-7; weak D call: TRBD1 (6 bases). The CDR3 runs to 12 residues. Germline V gene sequence: CDR1 SGHTA, CDR2 FQGNSA. The V and J ends lost 2 bases and 9 bases respectively, with 11 bases between them. The CDR3 DNA sequence: TGTGCCAGCAGCTTATTGGACAGAAGGCAGTACTTC. It specifies CASSLLDRRQYF.

The chain is built from TRBV7-2 and TRBJ2-3, with unresolved D. Per germline, CDR1 SGHTA and CDR2 FQGNSA. The CDR3 runs 12 residues. V lost 6 bases to trimming and J lost 4 bases, with 8 bases between them. In nucleotides, the CDR3 is TGTGCCAGCAGGCGCCTTCCAGATACGCAGTATTTT. Translated, it gives CASRRLPDTQYF.

The chain has TRBV19 and TRBJ1-1, with TRBD1 matching 7 bases. Trimming took 8 bases from V and 1 from J; bases not matched to a gene: 10. CDR3 length: 15 residues. Germline lookup yields CDR1 LNHDA and CDR2 SQIVND (reference sequence). The CDR3 DNA follows: TGTGCCAGTGAAGAGAACAGGGGAAAGAACACTGAAGCTTTCTTT. Translation: CASEENRGKNTEAFF.

This chain connects TRBV6-5 to TRBJ2-7; tentatively, D is TRBD2 (7 bases). CDR1 MNHEY and CDR2 SVGAGI come from the germline V gene. Trimming left V 0 bases short and J 6 bases short, with 15 bases between. The CDR3 loop spans 15 amino acids. The CDR3 is CASSYSGGPRAEQYF. DNA for the CDR3: TGTGCCAGCAGTTACTCGGGGGGGCCGCGGGCCGAGCAGTACTTC.

The V call is TRBV7-6, the J call TRBJ2-2; D possibly corresponds to TRBD2 (6 bases). Germline V gives CDR1 SGHVS, CDR2 FNYEAQ. The CDR3 sequence is 14 residues long. Trimming removed 7 bases from V and 6 bases from J, with 15 bases in between. CDR3 protein: CASTGPPGAGELFF. In DNA, the CDR3 is TGTGCCAGCACGGGACCCCCGGGGGCCGGGGAGCTGTTTTTT.

The V call is TRBV5-4, the J call TRBJ2-6; D may be TRBD2 (6 bases). CDR1 is SGHNT and CDR2 is YYREEE in the germline V gene (reference sequence). The V and J ends lost 4 bases and 0 bases respectively, with 14 bases between them. This CDR3 has 17 amino acids. The CDR3 reads CASSLLLASSGANVLTF. CDR3 bases: TGTGCCAGCAGCCTCCTACTAGCTAGCTCTGGGGCCAACGTCCTGACTTTC.

With regard to this clone: The identical CDR3 is also encoded by other nucleotide sequences in the sample. The V and J genes are TRBV27 and TRBJ1-2; D might be TRBD1 (6 bases). The germline V gene encodes CDR1 MNHEY and CDR2 SMNVEV (reference sequence). The CDR3 loop spans 13 amino acids. V was cut by 2 bases and J by 2 bases, with 6 bases left in between. The CDR3 DNA sequence: TGTGCCAGCAGTTTAAGGGGGAACTATGGCTACACCTTC. Amino acid sequence: CASSLRGNYGYTF.

This clone has a single count. The chain uses TRBV5-1 and TRBJ2-5; D is undetermined. Germline V gene lookup returns CDR1 SGHRS and CDR2 YFSETQ. The length of the CDR3 is 13 residues. V dropped 0 bases and J dropped 3 bases, with 6 bases sitting between them. The CDR3 loop reads CASSLVSEETQYF. CDR3 sequence (DNA): TGCGCCAGCAGCTTGGTATCGGAAGAGACCCAGTACTTC.

The genes are TRBV7-8 and TRBJ1-3; D is undetermined. The CDR3 is 19 residues long. Trimming took off 1 base at V and 0 bases at J, with 19 bases between the two ends. Germline CDR1 SGHVS, CDR2 FQNEAQ. The CDR3 sequence is CASSLVVSGSELSGNTIYF. The CDR3 DNA reads TGTGCCAGCAGCTTAGTTGTTTCGGGTTCTGAACTCTCTGGAAACACCATATATTTT. Using reference TRBV7-8 and TRBJ1-3 for the parts outside the CDR3, the full variable domain is GAGVSQSPRYKVAKRGQDVALRCDPISGHVSLFWYQQALGQGPEFLTYFQNEAQLDKSGLPSDRFFAERPEGSVSTLKIQRTQQEDSAVYLCASSLVVSGSELSGNTIYFGEGSWLTVV.

This chain uses TRBV21-1 with TRBJ2-7; the tabulated D call, TRBD2, remains unverified against the DNA. TRBV21-1 is shown as a pseudogene. CDR3 length: 16 residues. CDR3: CASSARESSGSYEQYF. The CDR3 coding sequence is TGTGCCAGCAGCGCCCGAGAGTCCAGCGGGAGCTACGAGCAGTACTTC.

There are a few counts of this clone. The chain links TRBV5-1 to TRBJ1-1; TRBD1 might be the D (5 bases). This CDR3 has 14 amino acids. Trimming pared 0 bases from V and 4 bases from J, leaving 10 bases between. The germline gives CDR1 SGHRS, CDR2 YFSETQ. As DNA, the CDR3 is TGCGCCAGCAGCTTGGCCAGCACAGGCACTGAAGCTTTCTTT. Its protein is CASSLASTGTEAFF.

This rearrangement joins TRBV2 to TRBJ2-5; 7 bases match TRBD1. Trimming removed 6 bases from V and 4 bases from J; junction bases left unmatched: 14. Germline V gene data show CDR1 as SNHLY and CDR2 as FYNNEI. The CDR3 sequence is 16 residues long. Here the CDR3 reads CASRLYEGTDLETQYF. The CDR3 region has the DNA TGTGCCAGCAGACTCTATGAAGGGACAGACCTAGAGACCCAGTACTTC.

The chain is built from TRBV5-1 and TRBJ2-6, with D unclear. Germline lookup yields CDR1 SGHRS and CDR2 YFSETQ. The CDR3 spans 14 residues. V gave up 4 bases and J gave up 0 bases, with 5 bases separating them. The CDR3 region is CASSPDSGANVLTF. CDR3 nucleotide sequence: TGCGCCAGCAGCCCAGACTCTGGGGCCAACGTCCTGACTTTC.

The count of this clone is one. This chain uses TRBV7-6 with TRBJ2-1, with 12 bases matching TRBD1. The V and J ends lost 3 bases and 7 bases, in that order; junction bases with no gene match: 4. In germline, CDR1 is SGHVS, CDR2 FNYEAQ. There are 15 residues in the CDR3. DNA for the CDR3: TGTGCCAGCAGCTTCTGGGACAGGGGGCGAAATGAGCAGTTCTTC. Encoded protein: CASSFWDRGRNEQFF.

A single count supports this clone. An end of the junction does not agree with germline; a read error may underlie this. V gene TRBV25-1 combines with J gene TRBJ2-7, with 7 nucleotides matching TRBD1. The CDR3 covers 12 residues. Germline loops: CDR1 MGHDK, CDR2 SYGVNS. The CDR3: CASSLNTGAVYF. The CDR3, as DNA: TGTGCCAGCAGCCTGAATACAGGGGCCGTTTATTTC.

The V and J genes are TRBV14 and TRBJ1-1, with D possibly TRBD1 on 5 matching bases. Germline CDR1 is SGHDN and CDR2 is FVKESK. This CDR3 has 19 residues. The ends were cut back, 4 bases at V and 2 bases at J, with 26 bases in the middle. The CDR3 loop reads CASSPFSYRAGGTNTEAFF. CDR3 DNA sequence: TGTGCCAGCAGCCCGTTTTCCTATCGGGCAGGCGGGACCAACACTGAAGCTTTCTTT.

The chain recombines TRBV11-3 with TRBJ2-3; TRBD2 agrees at 11 bases. The germline CDR1 and CDR2 sequences are SGHNT and YENEEA. The CDR3 covers 14 residues. V lost 10 bases and J lost 2; bases outside the gene matches: 5. CDR3 region: CAITSGGDTDTQYF. CDR3 nucleotides: TGTGCCATCACTAGCGGGGGAGACACAGATACGCAGTATTTT.

The rearrangement uses TRBV6-1 and TRBJ2-7; 12 nucleotides line up with TRBD1. From germline, CDR1 is MNHNS and CDR2 SASEGT. There are 13 residues in the CDR3. With V trimmed by 5 bases and J by 5 bases, 1 base remained unmatched. DNA of the CDR3: TGTGCCAGCAGTAGGGACAGGGGGCACGAGCAGTACTTC. Its protein is CASSRDRGHEQYF.

The chain recombines TRBV5-4 with TRBJ2-2, with a weak D call TRBD2 (5 bases). The CDR3 consists of 15 residues. The V end lost 4 bases, the J end lost 5 bases, and 15 bases lay between the germline ends. CDR1 is SGHNT, CDR2 YYREEE, per germline (reference sequence). The CDR3 region is CASSVRTDGTGELFF. CDR3 DNA: TGTGCCAGCAGCGTGAGGACTGACGGAACCGGGGAGCTGTTTTTT.

J is TRBJ1-3 and V is TRBV18; D unclear. V was shortened by 3 bases and J by 4 bases, with 13 bases between the two germline ends. The CDR3 loop spans 15 amino acids. The germline V gene has CDR1 KGHSH and CDR2 LQKENI. The CDR3 reads CASSPSEPLGNTIYF. The CDR3 DNA is TGTGCCAGCTCACCGTCGGAGCCCTTAGGAAACACCATATATTTT.